Listed here is a single TCR beta chain. Its ends do not fully match the called genes, so a read error is possible. The entry originates in a study of blood T cell repertoires in COVID-19. The CDR3 sequence is 16 residues long. Germline V gene lookup returns CDR1 KGHDR and CDR2 SFDVKD. Sequenced by immunoSEQ multiplex PCR; TCRdb stores in-frame clones only, minus some. The sample holds approximately 240,000 clones, around 83% seen once. This TCR derives from a man aged 50 to 59 who had recovered from COVID-19. The sequenced material came from peripheral blood. The V call is TRBV24-1, the J call TRBJ2-1, with 7 nucleotides matching TRBD1. DNA of the CDR3: TGTGTCACCAGTAAATCGACAGGGAGCTCCTACAATGAGCAGTTCTTC. Its protein product is CVTSKSTGSSYNEQFF.